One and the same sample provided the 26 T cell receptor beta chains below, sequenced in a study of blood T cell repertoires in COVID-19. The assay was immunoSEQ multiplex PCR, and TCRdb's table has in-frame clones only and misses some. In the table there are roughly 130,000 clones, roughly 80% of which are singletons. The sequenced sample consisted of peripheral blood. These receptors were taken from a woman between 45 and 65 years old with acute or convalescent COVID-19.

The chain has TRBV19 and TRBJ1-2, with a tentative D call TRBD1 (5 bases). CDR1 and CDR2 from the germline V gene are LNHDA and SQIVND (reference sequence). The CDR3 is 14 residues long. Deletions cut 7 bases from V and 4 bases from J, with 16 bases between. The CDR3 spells CASTLTDRGYGYTF. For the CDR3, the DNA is TGTGCCAGTACCCTGACAGACCGAGGCTATGGCTACACCTTC.

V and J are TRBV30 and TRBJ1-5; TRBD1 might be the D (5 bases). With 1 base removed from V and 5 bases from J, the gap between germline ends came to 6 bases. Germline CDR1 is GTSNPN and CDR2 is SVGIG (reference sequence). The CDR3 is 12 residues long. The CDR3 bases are TGTGCCTGGAGTGGGGGGGATCAGCCCCAGCATTTT. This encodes CAWSGGDQPQHF.

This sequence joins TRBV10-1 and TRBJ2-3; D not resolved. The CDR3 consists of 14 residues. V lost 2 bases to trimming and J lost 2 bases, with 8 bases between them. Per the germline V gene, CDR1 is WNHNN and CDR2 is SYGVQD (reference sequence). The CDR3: CASSEGLNTDTQYF. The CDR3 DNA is TGCGCCAGCAGTGAGGGTCTAAACACAGATACGCAGTATTTT.

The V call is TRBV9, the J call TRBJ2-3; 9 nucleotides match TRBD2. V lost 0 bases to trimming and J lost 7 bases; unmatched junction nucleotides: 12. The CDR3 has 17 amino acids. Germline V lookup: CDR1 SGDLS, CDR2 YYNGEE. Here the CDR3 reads CASSVATGRRGGNTQYF. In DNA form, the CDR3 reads TGTGCCAGCAGCGTAGCTACAGGTCGGCGGGGGGGCAATACGCAGTATTTT. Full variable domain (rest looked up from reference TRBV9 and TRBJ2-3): DSGVTQTPKHLITATGQRVTLRCSPRSGDLSVYWYQQSLDQGLQFLIQYYNGEERAKGNILERFSAQQFPDLHSELNLSSLELGDSALYFCASSVATGRRGGNTQYFGPGTRLTVL.

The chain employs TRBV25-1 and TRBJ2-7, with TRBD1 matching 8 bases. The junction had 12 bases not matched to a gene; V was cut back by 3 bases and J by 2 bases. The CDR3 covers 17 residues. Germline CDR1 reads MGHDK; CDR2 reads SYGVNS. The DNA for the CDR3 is TGTGCCAGCAGTGATCCCATGGGGACAGGCAGCCCCTACGAGCAGTACTTC. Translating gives CASSDPMGTGSPYEQYF.

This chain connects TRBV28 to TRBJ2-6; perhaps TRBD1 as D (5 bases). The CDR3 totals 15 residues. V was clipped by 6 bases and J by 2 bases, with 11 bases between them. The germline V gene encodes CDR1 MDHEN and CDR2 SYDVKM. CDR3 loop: CASSSEGAGANVLTF. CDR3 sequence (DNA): TGTGCCAGCAGCTCCGAAGGGGCTGGGGCCAACGTCCTGACTTTC.

The CDR3 nucleotides read TGTGCCAGCAGTTTCCCAGGGGGAACCACTGAAGCTTTCTTT. Its protein product is CASSFPGGTTEAFF. The gene calls are TRBV28 and TRBJ1-1, with 7 nucleotides matching TRBD1. The CDR3 totals 14 residues. Germline V gives CDR1 MDHEN, CDR2 SYDVKM. V lost 3 bases to trimming and J lost 4 bases; unmatched junction nucleotides: 5. The full variable domain, completed using reference TRBV28 and TRBJ1-1, is DVKVTQSSRYLVKRTGEKVFLECVQDMDHENMFWYRQDPGLGLRLIYFSYDVKMKEKGDIPEGYSVSREKKERFSLILESASTNQTSMYLCASSFPGGTTEAFFGQGTRLTVV.

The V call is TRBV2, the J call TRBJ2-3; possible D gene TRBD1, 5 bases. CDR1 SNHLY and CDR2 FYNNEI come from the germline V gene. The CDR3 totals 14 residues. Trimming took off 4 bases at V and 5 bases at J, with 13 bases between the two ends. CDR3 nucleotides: TGTGCCAGCAGTGGAGACAGCCTGGGAGATACGCAGTATTTT. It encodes CASSGDSLGDTQYF.

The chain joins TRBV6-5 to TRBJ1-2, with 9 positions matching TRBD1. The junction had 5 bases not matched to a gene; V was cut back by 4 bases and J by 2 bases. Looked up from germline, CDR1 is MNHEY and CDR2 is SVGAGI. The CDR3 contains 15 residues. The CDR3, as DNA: TGTGCCAGCAGTTTAACTACAGGGGGCAACTATGGCTACACCTTC. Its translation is CASSLTTGGNYGYTF.

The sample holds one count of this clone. The CDR3: CASSQEGQRAYGYTF. The CDR3 DNA reads TGCGCCAGCAGCCAAGAGGGACAGAGAGCCTATGGCTACACCTTC. The V gene is TRBV4-1, the J gene TRBJ1-2, with 7 positions matching TRBD1. The V gene end was trimmed by 0 bases and the J gene end by 4 bases; junction bases not matched to a gene: 5. This CDR3 is built from 15 residues. Germline V lookup: CDR1 MGHRA, CDR2 YSYEKL.

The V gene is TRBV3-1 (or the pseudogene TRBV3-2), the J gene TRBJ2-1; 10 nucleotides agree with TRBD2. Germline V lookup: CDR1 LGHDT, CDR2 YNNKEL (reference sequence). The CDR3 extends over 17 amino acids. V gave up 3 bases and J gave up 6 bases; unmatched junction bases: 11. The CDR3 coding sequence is TGTGCCAGCAGCCATCGGTTAGCGGGGGGAATGGGCAATGAGCAGTTCTTC. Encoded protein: CASSHRLAGGMGNEQFF.

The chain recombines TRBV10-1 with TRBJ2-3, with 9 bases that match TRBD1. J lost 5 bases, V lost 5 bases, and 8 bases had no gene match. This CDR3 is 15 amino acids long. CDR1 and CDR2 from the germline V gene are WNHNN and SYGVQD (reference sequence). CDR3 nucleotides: TGCGCCAGCAGTTCGGACAGGGGTTTCGGAGATACGCAGTATTTT. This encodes CASSSDRGFGDTQYF.

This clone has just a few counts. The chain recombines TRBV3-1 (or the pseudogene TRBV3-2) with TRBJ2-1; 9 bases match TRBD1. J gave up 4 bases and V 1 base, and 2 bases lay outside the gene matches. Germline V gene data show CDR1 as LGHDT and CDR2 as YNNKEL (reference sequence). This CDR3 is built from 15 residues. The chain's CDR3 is CASSQGTGAYNEQFF. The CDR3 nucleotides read TGTGCCAGCAGCCAAGGGACAGGGGCTTACAATGAGCAGTTCTTC.

CDR3 sequence (DNA): TGTGCCAGCAGCCTACGGACAGGTAGGACTGAAGCTTTCTTT. Translating gives CASSLRTGRTEAFF. The chain carries TRBV3-1 (or the pseudogene TRBV3-2) and TRBJ1-1; TRBD1 agrees at 7 bases. Germline CDR1 reads LGHDT; CDR2 reads YNNKEL (reference sequence). This CDR3 is 14 amino acids long. The J segment lost 5 bases and the V segment lost 4 bases, leaving 7 bases of the junction unmatched.

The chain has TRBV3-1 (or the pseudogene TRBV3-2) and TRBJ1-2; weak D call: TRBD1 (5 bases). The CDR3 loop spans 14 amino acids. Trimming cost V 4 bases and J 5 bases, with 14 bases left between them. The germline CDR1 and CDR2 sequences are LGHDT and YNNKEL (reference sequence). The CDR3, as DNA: TGTGCCAGCAGCCCGCCCGGGGCGGGGTATGGCTACACCTTC. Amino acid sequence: CASSPPGAGYGYTF.

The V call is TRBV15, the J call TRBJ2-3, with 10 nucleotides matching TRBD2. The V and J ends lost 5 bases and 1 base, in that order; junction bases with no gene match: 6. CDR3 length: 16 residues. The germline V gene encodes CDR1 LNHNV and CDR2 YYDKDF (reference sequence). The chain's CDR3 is CATSGRLAGGTDTQYF. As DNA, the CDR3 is TGTGCCACCAGCGGTCGACTAGCGGGTGGCACAGATACGCAGTATTTT.

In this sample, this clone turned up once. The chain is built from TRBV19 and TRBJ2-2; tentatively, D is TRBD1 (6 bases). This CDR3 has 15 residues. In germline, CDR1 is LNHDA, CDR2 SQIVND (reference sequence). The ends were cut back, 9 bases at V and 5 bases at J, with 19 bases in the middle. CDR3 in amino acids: CASGRTDSRTGELFF. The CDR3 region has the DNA TGTGCCAGCGGCAGAACGGACAGCCGGACCGGGGAGCTGTTTTTT.

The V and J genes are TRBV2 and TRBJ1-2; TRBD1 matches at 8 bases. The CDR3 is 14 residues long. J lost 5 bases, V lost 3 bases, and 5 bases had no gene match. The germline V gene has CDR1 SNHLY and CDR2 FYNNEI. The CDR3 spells CASSDLDRVYGYTF. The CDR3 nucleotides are TGTGCCAGCAGTGATCTGGACAGGGTTTATGGCTACACCTTC.

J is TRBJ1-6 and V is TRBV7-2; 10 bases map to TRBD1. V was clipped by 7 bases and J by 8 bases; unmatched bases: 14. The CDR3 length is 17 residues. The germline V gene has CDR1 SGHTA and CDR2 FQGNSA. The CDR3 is CASTSEAGTGDHSPLHF. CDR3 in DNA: TGTGCCAGCACCTCAGAAGCCGGGACAGGGGATCATTCACCCCTCCACTTT. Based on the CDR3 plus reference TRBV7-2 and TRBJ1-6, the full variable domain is GAGVSQSPSNKVTEKGKDVELRCDPISGHTALYWYRQSLGQGLEFLIYFQGNSAPDKSGLPSDRFSAERTGGSVSTLTIQRTQQEDSAVYLCASTSEAGTGDHSPLHFGNGTRLTVT.

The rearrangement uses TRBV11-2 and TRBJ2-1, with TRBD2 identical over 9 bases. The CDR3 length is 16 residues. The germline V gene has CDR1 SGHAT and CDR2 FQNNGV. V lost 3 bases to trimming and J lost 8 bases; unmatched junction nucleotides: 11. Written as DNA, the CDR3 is TGTGCCAGCAGCTTCCTAGCGGGGTTATCGGGCGATGAGCAGTTCTTC. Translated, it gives CASSFLAGLSGDEQFF.

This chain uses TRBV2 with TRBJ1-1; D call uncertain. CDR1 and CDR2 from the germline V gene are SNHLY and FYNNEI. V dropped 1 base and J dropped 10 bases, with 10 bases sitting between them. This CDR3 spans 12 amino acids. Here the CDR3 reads CASSEGAQGAFF. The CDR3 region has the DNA TGTGCCAGCAGTGAAGGGGCCCAAGGAGCTTTCTTT.

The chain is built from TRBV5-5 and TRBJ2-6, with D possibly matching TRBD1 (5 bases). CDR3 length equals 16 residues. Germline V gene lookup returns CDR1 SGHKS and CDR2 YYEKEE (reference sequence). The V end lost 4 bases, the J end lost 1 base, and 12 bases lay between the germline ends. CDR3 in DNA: TGTGCCAGCAGCCGGCGCACAGGATCTGGGGCCAACGTCCTGACTTTC. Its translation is CASSRRTGSGANVLTF.

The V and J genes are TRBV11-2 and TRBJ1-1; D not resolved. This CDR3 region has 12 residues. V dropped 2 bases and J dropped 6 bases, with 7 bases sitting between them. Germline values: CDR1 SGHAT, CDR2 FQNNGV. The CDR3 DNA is TGTGCCAGCAGCTTACCTTCCGCTGAAGCTTTCTTT. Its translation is CASSLPSAEAFF.

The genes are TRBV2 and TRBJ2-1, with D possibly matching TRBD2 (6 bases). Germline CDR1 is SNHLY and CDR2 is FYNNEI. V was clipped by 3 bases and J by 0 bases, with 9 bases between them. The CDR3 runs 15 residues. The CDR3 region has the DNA TGTGCCAGCAGTGACGGGACTTTCTCCTACAATGAGCAGTTCTTC. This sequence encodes CASSDGTFSYNEQFF.

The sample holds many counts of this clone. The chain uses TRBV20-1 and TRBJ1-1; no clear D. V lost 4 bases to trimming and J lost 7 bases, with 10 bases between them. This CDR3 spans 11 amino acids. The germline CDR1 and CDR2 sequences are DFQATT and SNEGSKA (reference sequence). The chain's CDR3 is CSAIAPGEAFF. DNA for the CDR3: TGCAGTGCTATCGCCCCGGGTGAAGCTTTCTTT.

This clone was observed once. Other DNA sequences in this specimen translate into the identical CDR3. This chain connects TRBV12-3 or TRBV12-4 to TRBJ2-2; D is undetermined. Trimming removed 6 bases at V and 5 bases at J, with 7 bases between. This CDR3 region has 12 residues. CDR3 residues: CASRSRTGELFF. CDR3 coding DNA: TGTGCCAGCAGGTCTAGGACCGGGGAGCTGTTTTTT.